The present T cell receptor beta chain was sequenced within a study of shared clonotypes between healthy human individuals (dated by TCRdb to about 2020). General notes on the study: The cohort included a few men and a couple of women between 18 and 49 years of age. Between about 0.85 and 9.5 billion PBMCs per donor were obtained by leukapheresis. For each donor, three plates each were used for CD4 naive and CD4 memory, two plates were used for CD8 naive, and one plate was used for CD8 memory. To estimate repertoire size and how much clonotype sharing occurs between individuals, the study deeply sequenced the blood TCR repertoires of roughly 5 healthy adults. Libraries were prepared and TCR repertoires were sequenced by different laboratories using diverse techniques, in order to increase sequencing depth and limit assay-specific biases.

Using the deep immunoSEQ assay, multiplex PCR amplified TCR CDR3 regions from genomic DNA. For each cell subset, the extracted genomic DNA was distributed evenly across all wells of several immunoSEQ 96-well plates, and each plate served as one replicate. For sorted subsets, approximately 200 ng of genomic DNA, equivalent to 30,000 or so T cell genomes, went into each replicate PCR. Purified libraries were quantified with a Qubit 3.0 fluorometer, sized on a Bioanalyzer 2100, and re-quantified with the KAPA Library Quantification kit. Every immunoSEQ 96-well plate was sequenced on a separate single-read 150-cycle Illumina NextSeq 550 flow cell. Concerning the study's data processing: The immunoSEQ output contained only junctional sequences without quality scores, so filtering could not match that applied to full-length reads. To assign V/J genes and CDR3, sequences were annotated against IMGT germline references using PyIR, a Python wrapper for IgBLAST v1.9. Reads were filtered out if the reads had weak V/J assignments (E-value above 1e-6), no CDR3, stop codons, out-of-frame junctions, or ambiguous translated residues. V3J clonotypes were defined as sequences sharing an identical inferred V gene, J gene, and CDR3 amino acid sequence. To compute the percentage overlap between repertoires, the number of shared unique clonotypes was divided by the size of the smaller repertoire. RTK rarefaction, the Chao1 estimator, and Recon v2.1 estimates of unobserved clonotypes were used to assess repertoire richness. Generation probabilities for all TCRbeta clonotypes obtained by the gDNA method from several donors were computed using OLGA. TCRdb's version of the immuneACCESS table is confined to in-frame rearrangements and falls short of the full clone set. An unresolved V gene accounts for under half of the shortfall where checked; the remainder is of unknown origin. V, J and clone size reflect that table, while D and trimming were determined from the DNA. This sample gives 2,500,000 or so clones in total; approximately 94% of them show up just once. The ten top clones hold approximately 0.37% of the sample.

Overall study results and their limits: The genetic and exposure-history diversity represented was limited by the small number of donors. Compared with non-shared clonotypes, the clonotypes found in all four sorted-subset donors had higher generation probabilities. Sampling was restricted to blood, and TCR repertoires in tissue are likely to differ from TCR repertoires in blood. Larger estimated clonotype richness was generally found for naive subsets than for memory subsets. Pairwise subsampling indicated that sequencing depth was expected to affect the degree of clonotype sharing among donors. Roughly 5.2% of naive CD4, 3% to 4% of naive CD8, 2.3% of memory CD4, and 0.35% to 0.4% of memory CD8 clonotypes were shared across several donors. Rarefaction of sorted-subset datasets indicated incomplete sequencing despite the large sequencing depth.

The donors were healthy, HIV-negative adults with no recently reported acute infections or vaccinations. Only Caucasian adults living in Nashville, Tennessee, USA were represented among the donors. Magnetic negative selection was used to enrich CD4+ T cells, after which naive cells were positively selected on CD45RA and the negative fraction became the memory subset. After blood collection by leukapheresis, PBMCs were isolated using Ficoll-Histopaque density gradient centrifugation and then cryopreserved in the vapor phase of liquid nitrogen. Analytical flow cytometry was used to check the purity and quantity of each magnetically sorted T cell population. Genomic DNA was isolated from every sorted fraction and measured by UV absorbance on a Nanodrop 2000c. With respect to this clone: Its antigen is still unknown. Per-base qualities were not stored, and no clone one base away is much larger.

The sequence was collected from a man between 18 and 29 years old in good health. Some clones in this sample may be carry-over from other donors' samples. Sequencing was performed on naive CD4+ T cells from PBMCs. The sample's cell subset or site, from its label and the paper: CD45RA+ positively selected.

The CDR3 here reads CAWSVQQGAGGYTF. The nucleotides read TGTGCCTGGAGTGTACAACAGGGGGCAGGTGGCTACACCTTC. The receptor chain draws on TRBV30 and TRBJ1-2, with 9 central nucleotides matching TRBD1. The CDR3 spans 14 residues, from the cysteine through the phenylalanine. Solely the CDR3 DNA is kept, with 42 bases framed from the first base. For this chain, trimming is 0 bases at the V end and 7 bases at the J end, and the number of junction bases without a gene match is 6. The germline V gene (reference sequence) sets CDR1 to GTSNPN and CDR2 to SVGIG.